Listed below are T cell receptor beta chains from one sample, sequenced in a study of neurological immune-mediated disorders. TCRdb independently ran MiXCR on the 5' RACE reads; one entry per CDR3 protein. Here the sample spans 77,000 or so distinct CDR3 sequences, approximately 10% being singletons. Sequenced sample: PBMCs. The receptors come from a man aged 50 to 59 in good health. Both conserved end residues are part of each CDR3. D genes are given only for firm matches. Only part of the rows carry a size: once, few, many, or a class if the clone is expanded.

J | size | V | D | CDR3 | DNA
TRBJ2-7 | many | TRBV2 | TRBD2 | CASRWTSGRNEQYF | TGTGCCAGCAGGTGGACTAGCGGGCGGAACGAGCAGTACTTC
TRBJ2-7 | many | TRBV7-2 | TRBD1 | CASSSQGTGFYEQYF | TGTGCCAGCAGCTCCCAGGGGACAGGGTTCTACGAGCAGTACTTC
TRBJ2-4 | many | TRBV5-1 | NA | CASSPQGRMNIQYF | TGCGCCAGCAGCCCCCAGGGGCGCATGAACATTCAGTACTTC
TRBJ2-7 | NA | TRBV7-2 | NA | CASSPGKGREQYF | TGTGCCAGCAGCCCCGGGAAGGGACGGGAGCAGTACTTC
TRBJ2-3 | few | TRBV20-1 | TRBD2 | CSATSGSLTDTQYF | TGCAGTGCTACTAGCGGGAGTTTAACAGATACGCAGTATTTT
TRBJ2-1 | many | TRBV25-1 | TRBD1 | CASSVWTGGGGEQFF | TGTGCCAGCAGTGTCTGGACAGGGGGCGGAGGTGAGCAGTTCTTC
TRBJ2-1 | many | TRBV10-3 | TRBD2 | CAIGQRGGLDEQFF | TGTGCCATCGGTCAGCGGGGGGGCCTTGATGAGCAGTTCTTC
TRBJ2-5 | many | TRBV29-1 | NA | CSVPGGGGPETQYF | TGCAGCGTTCCAGGGGGGGGAGGGCCGGAGACCCAGTACTTC
TRBJ2-7 | few | TRBV12-3/TRBV12-4 | NA | CASSAHRDRYEQYF | TGTGCCAGCAGTGCCCACAGGGATCGGTACGAGCAGTACTTC
TRBJ1-5 | many | TRBV29-1 | NA | CSVGDISNQPQHF | TGCAGCGTGGGGGACATTAGCAATCAGCCCCAGCATTTT
TRBJ2-3 | many | TRBV5-5 | TRBD2 | CASSRGGAGATDTQYF | TGTGCCAGCAGCCGGGGGGGGGCAGGGGCCACAGATACGCAGTATTTT
TRBJ2-1 | many | TRBV4-3 | TRBD2 | CASSQAVGRDNEQFF | TGCGCCAGCAGCCAAGCGGTCGGGAGGGACAATGAGCAGTTCTTC
TRBJ2-1 | many | TRBV15 | NA | CATNQIGYNEQFF | TGTGCCACGAACCAGATAGGTTACAATGAGCAGTTCTTC
TRBJ2-7 | many | TRBV29-1 | TRBD2 | CSVEGRGISGSAYEQYF | TGCAGCGTTGAAGGACGGGGGATTAGCGGGTCGGCCTACGAGCAGTACTTC
TRBJ2-2 | many | TRBV7-2 | NA | CASSLALDTGELFF | TGTGCCAGCAGCTTAGCCCTGGACACCGGGGAGCTGTTTTTT
TRBJ2-5 | many | TRBV29-1 | NA | CSVDAKGGETQYF | TGCAGCGTTGACGCCAAGGGCGGGGAGACCCAGTACTTC
TRBJ2-1 | NA | TRBV6-5 | NA | CASSSMGYEGYNEQFF | TGTGCCAGCAGTTCCATGGGGTACGAGGGGTACAATGAGCAGTTCTTC
TRBJ1-4 | many | TRBV5-1 | NA | CASSRAHNEKLFF | TGCGCCAGCAGTCGGGCTCATAATGAAAAACTGTTTTTT
TRBJ1-2 | many | TRBV4-2 | TRBD1 | CASSQGDRGQYGYTF | TGTGCCAGCAGCCAAGGTGACAGGGGGCAATATGGCTACACCTTC
TRBJ2-7 | many | TRBV7-9 | TRBD2 | CASSPLTSGSSEQYF | TGTGCCAGCAGCCCCCTGACTAGCGGGAGCTCCGAGCAGTACTTC
TRBJ2-7 | many | TRBV7-2 | NA | CASSLEGGGIVRAEQYF | TGTGCCAGCAGCTTAGAAGGGGGCGGGATTGTTAGGGCCGAGCAGTACTTC
TRBJ2-7 | NA | TRBV10-3 | TRBD2 | CAISGVISGRSHEQYF | TGTGCCATCAGTGGGGTCATTAGCGGGAGGAGCCACGAGCAGTACTTC
TRBJ2-3 | many | TRBV3-1 | TRBD1 | CASSRQGGFSDTQYF | TGTGCCAGCAGCCGACAGGGGGGGTTTTCAGATACGCAGTATTTT
TRBJ2-7 | many | TRBV25-1 | NA | CASSTNYEQYF | TGTGCCAGCAGTACCAACTACGAGCAGTACTTC
TRBJ1-2 | many | TRBV9 | NA | CASSADVGGRDYGYTF | TGTGCCAGCAGCGCCGATGTCGGGGGCCGCGACTATGGCTACACCTTC
TRBJ2-4 | many | TRBV20-1 | NA | CSAREDVLAKNIQYF | TGCAGTGCTAGAGAGGACGTGCTAGCCAAAAACATTCAGTACTTC
TRBJ1-2 | many | TRBV7-2 | TRBD1 | CASKGRGRVDYGYTF | TGTGCCAGCAAAGGGAGGGGGCGGGTCGACTATGGCTACACCTTC
TRBJ2-7 | many | TRBV6-2/TRBV6-3 | NA | CASSYIGGRSSYEQYF | TGTGCCAGCAGTTACATAGGGGGGCGAAGCTCCTACGAGCAGTACTTC
TRBJ1-5 | many | TRBV6-6 | NA | CASTPAREGYQPQHF | TGTGCCAGCACCCCCGCGCGGGAGGGCTATCAGCCCCAGCATTTT
TRBJ2-6 | many | TRBV12-3/TRBV12-4 | NA | CASRPAGGANVLTF | TGTGCCAGCAGACCCGCTGGCGGGGCCAACGTCCTGACTTTC
TRBJ2-2 | many | TRBV25-1 | TRBD2 | CASSDTSGNTGELFF | TGTGCCAGCAGTGATACTAGCGGGAACACCGGGGAGCTGTTTTTT
TRBJ2-1 | NA | TRBV20-1 | TRBD2 | CSAMVPVTSGSIRETQFF | TGCAGTGCTATGGTTCCAGTTACTAGCGGGAGCATTAGGGAGACCCAGTTCTTC
TRBJ1-4 | many | TRBV2 | NA | CASSRRRNEKLFF | TGTGCCAGCAGTCGACGGCGAAATGAAAAACTGTTTTTT
TRBJ2-3 | NA | TRBV5-1 | TRBD2 | CASSLASGGTDTQYF | TGCGCCAGCAGCTTGGCTAGCGGGGGCACAGATACGCAGTATTTT
TRBJ2-7 | many | TRBV11-2 | NA | CASSLRTDEQYF | TGTGCCAGCAGCTTACGAACCGACGAGCAGTACTTC
TRBJ2-1 | many | TRBV20-1 | TRBD1 | CSSRHRGLGNEQFF | TGCAGTTCAAGGCACAGGGGGCTAGGGAATGAGCAGTTCTTC
TRBJ1-1 | many | TRBV6-2/TRBV6-3 | NA | CASSSHRPDTEAFF | TGTGCCAGCAGTTCGCATCGGCCTGACACTGAAGCTTTCTTT
TRBJ2-7 | many | TRBV7-2 | TRBD1 | CASSVTGSGEQYF | TGTGCCAGCAGCGTGACAGGGTCGGGCGAGCAGTACTTC
TRBJ1-5 | many | TRBV5-1 | TRBD1 | CASSLTGQGNQPQHF | TGCGCCAGCAGCCTAACCGGACAGGGCAATCAGCCCCAGCATTTT
TRBJ1-4 | many | TRBV9 | TRBD1 | CASSPRGTGDEEKLFF | TGTGCCAGCAGCCCCCGAGGGACAGGGGATGAAGAAAAACTGTTTTTT
TRBJ1-1 | many | TRBV5-1 | NA | CASSLPGTPFTEAFF | TGCGCCAGCAGCTTGCCCGGGACCCCCTTCACTGAAGCTTTCTTT
TRBJ1-1 | many | TRBV29-1 | NA | CSVEEQNTEAFF | TGCAGCGTTGAAGAGCAGAACACTGAAGCTTTCTTT
TRBJ2-7 | many | TRBV20-1 | TRBD1 | CSAPGTGNYEQYF | TGCAGTGCTCCCGGGACAGGTAATTACGAGCAGTACTTC
TRBJ2-2 | many | TRBV6-5 | NA | CASSYSTGNTGELFF | TGTGCCAGCAGTTACTCCACGGGGAACACCGGGGAGCTGTTTTTT
TRBJ2-7 | many | TRBV6-5 | TRBD2 | CASRVGLAGAYEQYF | TGTGCCAGCAGGGTGGGGCTAGCGGGAGCCTACGAGCAGTACTTC
TRBJ2-7 | few | TRBV28 | NA | CASRPPSANYEQYF | TGTGCCAGCAGACCCCCCTCAGCGAACTACGAGCAGTACTTC
TRBJ2-2 | many | TRBV5-1 | NA | CASSLDTRQAGELFF | TGCGCCAGCAGCTTAGATACACGTCAGGCCGGGGAGCTGTTTTTT
TRBJ2-2 | NA | TRBV5-1 | NA | CASSLPESGAGELFF | TGCGCCAGCAGCTTGCCTGAATCCGGAGCCGGGGAGCTGTTTTTT
TRBJ2-5 | many | TRBV10-3 | NA | CATASSGATVSQETQYF | TGTGCCACCGCTAGTTCGGGGGCCACCGTGAGCCAAGAGACCCAGTACTTC
TRBJ2-7 | many | TRBV28 | TRBD1 | CASSSGQAAYEQYF | TGTGCCAGCAGTTCCGGACAGGCAGCCTACGAGCAGTACTTC
TRBJ2-1 | few | TRBV11-2 | NA | CASSHYRDNEQFF | TGTGCCAGCAGCCATTACAGGGACAATGAGCAGTTCTTC
TRBJ2-7 | many | TRBV7-2 | NA | CASSLTAENYEQYF | TGTGCCAGCAGCTTAACAGCGGAGAACTACGAGCAGTACTTC
TRBJ2-6 | many | TRBV6-2/TRBV6-3 | NA | CAGWRSGANVLTF | TGTGCCGGGTGGAGGTCTGGGGCCAACGTCCTGACTTTC
TRBJ2-7 | many | TRBV20-1 | NA | CSAYARLTYEQYF | TGCAGTGCATACGCCCGCCTGACCTACGAGCAGTACTTC
TRBJ1-4 | many | TRBV18 | NA | CASPQRPTNEKLFF | TGTGCCAGCCCACAACGACCAACTAATGAAAAACTGTTTTTT
TRBJ2-7 | many | TRBV7-2 | TRBD2 | CASSSPGWEGTYEQYF | TGTGCCAGCAGCTCCCCGGGGTGGGAGGGCACCTACGAGCAGTACTTC
TRBJ2-7 | NA | TRBV18 | NA | CASSTGTNHYEQYF | TGTGCCAGCTCAACCGGGACAAACCACTACGAGCAGTACTTC